These T cell receptor beta chains were read from a single sample in a study of shared clonotypes between healthy human individuals. TCRdb's table, derived via immunoSEQ multiplex PCR, lists solely in-frame clones and lacks some. Among about 480,000 clones listed, about four fifths were seen once. The sample was PBMCs. Receptor source: a woman aged 40 to 50 in good health. Some clones in this sample may be carry-over from other donors' samples. CDR3s include the opening cysteine and the closing phenylalanine or tryptophan. D genes are given only for firm matches. Size is stated for part of the rows, as once, few or many counts, or as a class when the clone is expanded.

d_call,clone_size,j_call,v_call,cdr3_nt,cdr3_aa
.,.,TRBJ1-5,TRBV28,TGTGCCAGCAGTTTGTTTCGAGGGGGGAATAGCAATCAGCCCCAGCATTTT,CASSLFRGGNSNQPQHF
.,few,TRBJ2-3,TRBV7-3,TGTGCCAGCAGCTTAACATCAATAGAGGCGCAGTATTTT,CASSLTSIEAQYF
TRBD2,many,TRBJ2-7,TRBV18,TGTGCCAGCTCATCCCTTAGCGGGAGCTCCTACGAGCAGTACTTC,CASSSLSGSSYEQYF
.,.,TRBJ1-2,TRBV19,TGTGCCAGTAGTATATGGACCAGGGAGCCCTCTGGCTACACCTTC,CASSIWTREPSGYTF
.,.,TRBJ2-7,TRBV6-6,TGTGCCAGCAGTTACTCGGCCCCCTACGAGCAGTACTTC,CASSYSAPYEQYF
.,.,TRBJ2-5,TRBV6-5,TGTGCCAGCACTAGAGGAGAGACCCAGTACTTC,CASTRGETQYF
.,few,TRBJ1-4,TRBV5-1,TGCGCCAGCAGCTTGGGGGACCTGGGGAAACTGTTTTTT,CASSLGDLGKLFF
.,few,TRBJ2-1,TRBV5-5,TGTGCCAGCAGCTTGACAGGAGACAATGAGCAGTTCTTC,CASSLTGDNEQFF
TRBD2,.,TRBJ2-2,TRBV7-6,TGTGCCAGCAGCTTAGTCCTAGTTAGGGGACTAGCGGGCCGAAACACCGGGGAGCTGTTTTTT,CASSLVLVRGLAGRNTGELFF
.,few,TRBJ2-3,TRBV7-9,TGTGCCAGCAGCTTAGTTATGGGAGCGGTCACAGATACGCAGTATTTT,CASSLVMGAVTDTQYF
.,.,TRBJ2-2,TRBV11-2,TGTGCCAGCAGGGGGTGGGCCACCGGGGAGCTGTTTTTT,CASRGWATGELFF
TRBD1,.,TRBJ1-5,TRBV18,TGTGCCAGCTCACCACCGGGGGGACAGGTCGGTCAGCCCCAGCATTTT,CASSPPGGQVGQPQHF
.,.,TRBJ2-7,TRBV11-1,TGTGCCAGCAGCAGGTCCGGGGGACAAGGGAGGGAGCAGTACTTC,CASSRSGGQGREQYF
TRBD1,.,TRBJ2-7,TRBV30,TGTGCCTGGAGTCCACCGTGGGGACAGGGGAGCTACGAGCAGTACTTC,CAWSPPWGQGSYEQYF
TRBD1,once,TRBJ1-2,TRBV30,TGTGCCTGGAGTCCCGGGACAGAACAAGTCTATGGCTACACCTTC,CAWSPGTEQVYGYTF
.,many,TRBJ1-4,TRBV27,TGTGCCAGCAGACTGACCCCAACTAATGAAAAACTGTTTTTT,CASRLTPTNEKLFF
.,few,TRBJ1-2,TRBV13,TGTGCCAGCAGCCGACAGCCAGATAACTATGGCTACACCTTC,CASSRQPDNYGYTF
TRBD2,.,TRBJ2-3,TRBV7-9,TGTGCCAGCAGCTCTAAATGGCGGGAGCTAGATACGCAGTATTTT,CASSSKWRELDTQYF
TRBD2,once,TRBJ2-3,TRBV5-1,TGCGCCAGCAGCTTGGTGACAGCGGGAGCAGATACGCAGTATTTT,CASSLVTAGADTQYF
TRBD1,.,TRBJ2-4,TRBV28,TGTGCCAGCAGTTTAGTGGGGGACAGGGAAAGAGACTTC,CASSLVGDRERDF
.,.,TRBJ1-1,TRBV28,TGTGCCAGCCATCGCCAAAAGAACACTGAAGCTTTCTTT,CASHRQKNTEAFF
.,once,TRBJ1-6,TRBV30,TGTGCCTGGAGACTTAGTTCACCCCTCCACTTT,CAWRLSSPLHF
TRBD1,.,TRBJ1-1,TRBV10-3,TGTGCCATTGCCCCGGGACAGGGGAAGGATAACACTGAAGCTTTCTTT,CAIAPGQGKDNTEAFF
TRBD1,.,TRBJ1-2,TRBV29-1,TGCAGCGGGCTCACAGGGGTAGAAGGCTACACCTTC,CSGLTGVEGYTF
TRBD1,.,TRBJ1-4,TRBV18,TGTGCCAGCTCACGGAGGGTGTTACAGGGGTTGAGTGAAAAACTGTTTTTT,CASSRRVLQGLSEKLFF
TRBD2,.,TRBJ2-3,TRBV10-3,TGTGCCACGACTAGCGGGAAGGAGTTTAGCACAGATACGCAGTATTTT,CATTSGKEFSTDTQYF
.,.,TRBJ2-7,TRBV6-4,TGTGCCCAGAGTGAGCAGTACTTC,CAQSEQYF
TRBD2,.,TRBJ2-3,TRBV7-1,TGTGCCAGCAGCTCTCCCGGGACTAGCGGGAGACGAAGCACAGATACGCAGTATTTT,CASSSPGTSGRRSTDTQYF
.,.,TRBJ2-1,TRBV6-6,TGTGCCAGCAGTGCCGGCAATGAGCAGTTCTTC,CASSAGNEQFF
TRBD1,.,TRBJ2-7,TRBV9,TGTGCCAGCAGCCCGCAGGCCCCTTACAGGGGGCTCTACGAGCAGTACTTC,CASSPQAPYRGLYEQYF
TRBD1,many,TRBJ1-4,TRBV10-2,TGCGCCAGCAGTGAATCCAGGACAGGGTCTGAAAAACTGTTTTTT,CASSESRTGSEKLFF
.,.,TRBJ1-2,TRBV5-8,TGTGCCAGCAGCTTAGTTGGGGTCTATGGCTACACCTTC,CASSLVGVYGYTF
.,.,TRBJ2-7,TRBV27,TGTGCCAGCAGTTACAGATACCTTGCCTACGAGCAGTACTTC,CASSYRYLAYEQYF
.,.,TRBJ1-5,TRBV28,TGTGCCAGCAGTCTTGCCCCAACAGGTAATCAGCCCCAGCATTTT,CASSLAPTGNQPQHF
.,.,TRBJ2-7,TRBV4-1,TGCGCCAGCAGCCAAGAACCTTTCTACGAGCAGTACTTC,CASSQEPFYEQYF
TRBD2,.,TRBJ2-5,TRBV5-1,TGCGCCAGCAAGGCGGGAGCACCTCAAGAGACCCAGTACTTC,CASKAGAPQETQYF
TRBD1,.,TRBJ2-7,TRBV15,TGTGCCACCAGCAGAGATCTGGGACAGGGGGCGGGGGAGCAGTACTTC,CATSRDLGQGAGEQYF
.,.,TRBJ2-5,TRBV10-3,TGTGCCATCAGTGAAAGCGGGCTACAAGAGACCCAGTACTTC,CAISESGLQETQYF
TRBD1,once,TRBJ2-7,TRBV6-6,TGTGCCAGCAGTTACTTGGGACAGCCTTACGAGCAGTACTTC,CASSYLGQPYEQYF
TRBD1,.,TRBJ2-6,TRBV7-9,TGTGCCAGCAGCGCAACAGGGGGAGGGGCCAACGTCCTGACTTTC,CASSATGGGANVLTF
.,.,TRBJ2-1,TRBV6-4,TGTGCCAGCAGTGCTCTCTGGTCCGACAATGAGCAGTTCTTC,CASSALWSDNEQFF
TRBD1,.,TRBJ2-7,TRBV7-2,TGTGCCAGCAGCCCACAGGGGGGTCTAACCTACGAGCAGTACTTC,CASSPQGGLTYEQYF
TRBD2,.,TRBJ2-2,TRBV18,TGTGCCAGCTCACTACTCCCGGGACTAGCGGCCGGGGAGCTGTTTTTT,CASSLLPGLAAGELFF
TRBD2,.,TRBJ2-3,TRBV5-4,TGTGCCAGCAGACCGACTAGCGCTCCCACAGATACGCAGTATTTT,CASRPTSAPTDTQYF
TRBD2,.,TRBJ2-7,TRBV2,TGTGCCAGCAGTCGTCTGACTAGCGGGAGCTACGAGCAGTACTTC,CASSRLTSGSYEQYF
.,once,TRBJ2-1,TRBV12-5,TGTGCTAGTGGTTTGGGGCCGGCACTCAATGAGCAGTTCTTC,CASGLGPALNEQFF
.,.,TRBJ1-1,TRBV7-2,TGTGCCAGCAGCCGACAGCGGAACACTGAAGCTTTCTTT,CASSRQRNTEAFF
TRBD2,few,TRBJ2-5,TRBV5-1,TGCGCCAGCAGCTTGGGACTAGCGGGAAGTTATGAGACCCAGTACTTC,CASSLGLAGSYETQYF
.,.,TRBJ2-1,TRBV7-2,TGTGCCAGCAGCTTGGGAAGGGGAGATGAGCAGTTCTTC,CASSLGRGDEQFF
TRBD1,once,TRBJ2-7,TRBV7-3,TGTGCCAGCAGCCCAGGGACAGGGGGCTCCTACGAGCAGTACTTC,CASSPGTGGSYEQYF